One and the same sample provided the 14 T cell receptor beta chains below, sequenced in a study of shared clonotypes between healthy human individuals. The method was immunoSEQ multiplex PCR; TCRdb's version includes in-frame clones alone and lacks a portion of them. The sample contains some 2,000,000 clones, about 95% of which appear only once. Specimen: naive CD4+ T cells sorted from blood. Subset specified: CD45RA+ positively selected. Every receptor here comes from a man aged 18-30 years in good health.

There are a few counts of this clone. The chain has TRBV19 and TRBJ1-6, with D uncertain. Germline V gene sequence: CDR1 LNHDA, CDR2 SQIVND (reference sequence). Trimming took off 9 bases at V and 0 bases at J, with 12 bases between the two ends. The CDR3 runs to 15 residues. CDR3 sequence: CASASTSSYNSPLHF. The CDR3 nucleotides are TGTGCCAGCGCCAGTACGAGCTCCTATAATTCACCCCTCCACTTT.

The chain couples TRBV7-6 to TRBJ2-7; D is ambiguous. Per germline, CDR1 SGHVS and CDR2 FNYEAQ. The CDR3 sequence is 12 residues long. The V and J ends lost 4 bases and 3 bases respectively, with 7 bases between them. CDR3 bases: TGTGCCAGCAGCTCCTCCTTCTACGAGCAGTACTTC. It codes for CASSSSFYEQYF. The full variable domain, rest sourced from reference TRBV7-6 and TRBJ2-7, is GAGVSQSPRYKVTKRGQDVALRCDPISGHVSLYWYRQALGQGPEFLTYFNYEAQQDKSGLPNDRFSAERPEGSISTLTIQRTEQRDSAMYRCASSSSFYEQYFGPGTRLTVT.

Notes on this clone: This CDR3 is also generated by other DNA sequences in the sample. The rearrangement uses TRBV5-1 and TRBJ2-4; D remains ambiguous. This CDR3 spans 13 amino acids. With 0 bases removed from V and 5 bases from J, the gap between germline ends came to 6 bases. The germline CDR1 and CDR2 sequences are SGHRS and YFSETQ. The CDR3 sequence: CASSLAGENIQYF. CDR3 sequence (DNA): TGCGCCAGCAGCTTGGCGGGCGAAAACATTCAGTACTTC.

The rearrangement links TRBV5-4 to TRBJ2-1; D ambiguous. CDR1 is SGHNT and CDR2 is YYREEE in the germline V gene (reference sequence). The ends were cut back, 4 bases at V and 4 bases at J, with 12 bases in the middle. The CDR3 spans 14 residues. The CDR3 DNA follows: TGTGCCAGCAGCAACGACGCGGAGTACAATGAGCAGTTCTTC. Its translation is CASSNDAEYNEQFF.

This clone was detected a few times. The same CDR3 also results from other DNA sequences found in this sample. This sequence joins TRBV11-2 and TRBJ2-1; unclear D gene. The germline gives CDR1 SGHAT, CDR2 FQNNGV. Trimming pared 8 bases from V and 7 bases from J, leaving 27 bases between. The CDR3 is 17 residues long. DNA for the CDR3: TGTGCCAGCGGGCCCACCCCCCAGCTGGGGTTCTCGAATGAGCAGTTCTTC. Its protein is CASGPTPQLGFSNEQFF.

The CDR3 nucleotides read TGTGCCAGCAGCTTGGGAGACAGGGAAGGAGGCTACACCTTC. It specifies CASSLGDREGGYTF. The chain has TRBV5-6 and TRBJ1-2; 7 bases align to TRBD1. Losses at the gene ends were 0 bases for V and 8 bases for J; bases not matched to a gene: 7. The CDR3 spans 14 residues. Germline CDR1 and CDR2: SGHDT and YYEEEE.

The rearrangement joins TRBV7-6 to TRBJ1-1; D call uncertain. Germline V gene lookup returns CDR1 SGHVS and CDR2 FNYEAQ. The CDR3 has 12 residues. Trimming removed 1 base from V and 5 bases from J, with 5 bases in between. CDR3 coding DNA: TGTGCCAGCAGCTTAGGGGAAACTGAAGCTTTCTTT. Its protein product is CASSLGETEAFF.

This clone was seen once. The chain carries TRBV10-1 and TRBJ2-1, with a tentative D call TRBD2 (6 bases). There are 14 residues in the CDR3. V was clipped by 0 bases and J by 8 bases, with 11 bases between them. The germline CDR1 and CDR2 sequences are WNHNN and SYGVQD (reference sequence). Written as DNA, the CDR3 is TGCGCCAGCAGTGAGTCGGCGGGGTTGGATGAGCAGTTCTTC. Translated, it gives CASSESAGLDEQFF.

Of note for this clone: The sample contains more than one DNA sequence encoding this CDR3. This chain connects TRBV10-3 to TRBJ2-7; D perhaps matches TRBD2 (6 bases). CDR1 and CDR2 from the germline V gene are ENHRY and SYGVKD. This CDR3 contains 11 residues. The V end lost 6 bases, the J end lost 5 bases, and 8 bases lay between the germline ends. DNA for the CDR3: TGTGCCATCAGCACGGGGGACGAGCAGTACTTC. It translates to CAISTGDEQYF.

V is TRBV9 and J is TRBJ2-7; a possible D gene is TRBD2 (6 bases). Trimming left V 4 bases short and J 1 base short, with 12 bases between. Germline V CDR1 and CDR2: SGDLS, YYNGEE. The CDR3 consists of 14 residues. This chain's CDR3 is CASSFGTPSYEQYF. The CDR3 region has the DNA TGTGCCAGCAGCTTCGGGACTCCGTCCTACGAGCAGTACTTC. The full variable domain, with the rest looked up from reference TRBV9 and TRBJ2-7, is DSGVTQTPKHLITATGQRVTLRCSPRSGDLSVYWYQQSLDQGLQFLIQYYNGEERAKGNILERFSAQQFPDLHSELNLSSLELGDSALYFCASSFGTPSYEQYFGPGTRLTVT.

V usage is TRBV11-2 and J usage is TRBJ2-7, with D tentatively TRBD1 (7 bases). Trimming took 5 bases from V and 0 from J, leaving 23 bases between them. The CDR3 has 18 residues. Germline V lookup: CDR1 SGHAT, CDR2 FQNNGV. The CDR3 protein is CASSRTGVGIAASYEQYF. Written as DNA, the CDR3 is TGTGCCAGCAGCCGAACAGGGGTCGGGATAGCGGCCTCCTACGAGCAGTACTTC.

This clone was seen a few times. In DNA form, the CDR3 reads TGTGCCAGCACAACACAGGGGAGCGGGGAGCTGTTTTTT. It is translated as CASTTQGSGELFF. The chain couples TRBV2 to TRBJ2-2, with 7 bases fitting TRBD1. Looked up from germline, CDR1 is SNHLY and CDR2 is FYNNEI. CDR3 length: 13 residues. Germline trimming cut 7 bases from V and 7 bases from J; bases unmatched to any gene: 6.

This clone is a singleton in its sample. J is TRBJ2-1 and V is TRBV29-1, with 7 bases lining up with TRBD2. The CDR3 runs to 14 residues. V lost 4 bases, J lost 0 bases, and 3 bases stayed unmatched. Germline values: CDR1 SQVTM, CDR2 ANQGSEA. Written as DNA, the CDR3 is TGCAGCGTTGGAGGCGGGAGCTCCTACAATGAGCAGTTCTTC. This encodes CSVGGGSSYNEQFF.

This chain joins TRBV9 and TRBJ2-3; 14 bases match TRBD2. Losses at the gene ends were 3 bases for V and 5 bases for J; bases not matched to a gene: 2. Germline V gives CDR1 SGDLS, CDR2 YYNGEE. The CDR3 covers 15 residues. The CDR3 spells CASSAGTSGRDTQYF. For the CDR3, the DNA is TGTGCCAGCAGCGCGGGGACTAGCGGGAGAGATACGCAGTATTTT.